The rows below give T cell receptor beta chains drawn from one sample of a study of OX40 agonist ivuxolimab in advanced cancers. The method was immunoSEQ multiplex PCR; TCRdb's version includes in-frame clones alone and lacks a portion of them. The sample records fewer than 25,000 clones, over 75% being singletons. Sequences were derived from CD4+ or CD8+ T cells sorted from blood, sampled in a trial of the OX40 agonist ivuxolimab. These receptors came from an adult with an advanced solid tumor such as melanoma, head and neck, liver or kidney cancer. The conserved cysteine and the conserved F or W are not part of the CDR3 here. Fields, in order: CDR3 length, J gene, V gene, CDR3 protein.

len: 13; j_gene: TRBJ2-1; v_gene: TRBV5-8; CDR3aa: ASSLGLGTYNEQF
len: 12; j_gene: TRBJ1-1; v_gene: TRBV5-1; CDR3aa: ASSFKGGNTEAF
len: 12; j_gene: TRBJ1-1; v_gene: TRBV12-5; CDR3aa: ASGPGQGDTEAF
len: 14; j_gene: TRBJ2-1; v_gene: TRBV7-3; CDR3aa: ASSPTPGAGADEQF
len: 11; j_gene: TRBJ1-1; v_gene: TRBV7-3; CDR3aa: ASSWRRDTEAF
len: 11; j_gene: TRBJ2-1; v_gene: TRBV6-1; CDR3aa: ASSDVGVGEQF
len: 12; j_gene: TRBJ2-1; v_gene: TRBV6-6; CDR3aa: ASSYGGVYNEQF
len: 14; j_gene: TRBJ2-2; v_gene: TRBV27; CDR3aa: ASSFQGRVNTGELF
len: 11; j_gene: TRBJ2-7; v_gene: TRBV11-2; CDR3aa: ASSQELLAEAY
len: 13; j_gene: TRBJ1-1; v_gene: TRBV4-2; CDR3aa: ASSHSGLMNTEAF
len: 12; j_gene: TRBJ2-3; v_gene: TRBV9; CDR3aa: ASSPQRGSDTQY
len: 12; j_gene: TRBJ1-2; v_gene: TRBV5-1; CDR3aa: ASSLDGLNYGYT
len: 14; j_gene: TRBJ2-3; v_gene: TRBV7-7; CDR3aa: ASSLGVAGALDTQY
len: 15; j_gene: TRBJ2-3; v_gene: TRBV4-1; CDR3aa: ASSSPFLAGGTDTQY
len: 14; j_gene: TRBJ2-5; v_gene: TRBV19; CDR3aa: ATPFSGPPKQETQY
len: 11; j_gene: TRBJ2-7; v_gene: TRBV7-7; CDR3aa: ASSAIQGDEQY
len: 13; j_gene: TRBJ2-5; v_gene: TRBV5-1; CDR3aa: ASSLGATIGETQY
len: 11; j_gene: TRBJ2-3; v_gene: TRBV5-4; CDR3aa: ASSRTSTDTQY
len: 13; j_gene: TRBJ2-1; v_gene: TRBV27; CDR3aa: ASARASGSINEQF
len: 14; j_gene: TRBJ2-7; v_gene: TRBV5-5; CDR3aa: ASSLVPGQADYEQY
len: 13; j_gene: TRBJ2-7; v_gene: TRBV5-1; CDR3aa: ASSSGTASSYEQY
len: 9; j_gene: TRBJ2-7; v_gene: TRBV6-6; CDR3aa: ASSENYEQY
len: 11; j_gene: TRBJ1-5; v_gene: TRBV25-1; CDR3aa: ASSDTGNQPQH
len: 11; j_gene: TRBJ1-1; v_gene: TRBV30; CDR3aa: AWEGAPGTEAF